This record concerns one TCR beta chain sequence. Its antigen is not known. The sample belongs to a study of early stage breast cancer tumors. Study at large: About 70% of the 16 invasive tumors were ER+, PR+ and HER2-. Findings and caveats of the study: Most shared enriched TCRB sequences were commonly generated ones. Tumors had approximately 2.7-fold higher T cell density than normal breast. In 14 of 16 patients, blood comparison separated tumor from normal breast.

Germline V CDR1 and CDR2: SEHNR, FQNEAQ (reference sequence). The CDR3 is 15 residues long. V was shortened by 5 bases and J by 7 bases, with 18 bases between the two germline ends. Profiled with immunoSEQ multiplex PCR; TCRdb holds only in-frame clones, not every one. This sample has roughly 30,000 clones, with 75% to 90% found just once. The sequence was obtained from a person between 55 and 69 years old with breast cancer. The V gene is TRBV7-9, the J gene TRBJ1-5, with a possible D match to TRBD1 (5 bases). The specimen sequenced was blood. The CDR3 spells CASSPRAGSEQPQHF. DNA of the CDR3: TGTGCCAGCAGCCCCAGGGCTGGTTCGGAACAGCCCCAGCATTTT.